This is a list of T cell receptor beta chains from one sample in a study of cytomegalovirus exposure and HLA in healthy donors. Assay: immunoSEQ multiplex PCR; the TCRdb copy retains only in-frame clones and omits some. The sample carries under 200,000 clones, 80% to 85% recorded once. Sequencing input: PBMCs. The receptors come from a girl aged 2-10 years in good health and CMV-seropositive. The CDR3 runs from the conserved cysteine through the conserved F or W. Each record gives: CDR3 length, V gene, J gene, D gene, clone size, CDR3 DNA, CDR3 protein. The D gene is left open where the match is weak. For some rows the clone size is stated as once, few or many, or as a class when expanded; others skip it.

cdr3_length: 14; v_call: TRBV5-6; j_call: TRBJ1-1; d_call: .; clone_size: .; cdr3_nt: TGTGCCAGCAGCTTGGACGGGACAAACACTGAAGCTTTCTTT; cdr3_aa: CASSLDGTNTEAFF
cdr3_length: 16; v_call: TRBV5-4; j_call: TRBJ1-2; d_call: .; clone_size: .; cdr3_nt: TGTGCCAGCAGCACCCCCTCCCGGGGGGAGAGCTATGGCTACACCTTC; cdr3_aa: CASSTPSRGESYGYTF
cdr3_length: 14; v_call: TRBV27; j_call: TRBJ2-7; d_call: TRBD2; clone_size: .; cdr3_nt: TGTGCCAGCAGTTTAACTAGCGGGCGCTACGAGCAGTACTTC; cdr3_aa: CASSLTSGRYEQYF
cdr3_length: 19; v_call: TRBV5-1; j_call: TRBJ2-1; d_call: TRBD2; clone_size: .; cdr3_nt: TGCGCCAGCAGCTTGGCTGGGCGAATACCAAGCGGGAGGGTAGATGAGCAGTTCTTC; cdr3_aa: CASSLAGRIPSGRVDEQFF
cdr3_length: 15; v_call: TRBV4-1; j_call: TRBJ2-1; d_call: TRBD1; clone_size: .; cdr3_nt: TGCGCCAGCAGCCAAGCCAGGGGGACCTACAATGAGCAGTTCTTC; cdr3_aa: CASSQARGTYNEQFF
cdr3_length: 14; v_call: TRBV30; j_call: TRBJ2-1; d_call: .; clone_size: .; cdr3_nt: TGTGCCTGGAGGCAGGGATTGGGCTACAATGAGCAGTTCTTC; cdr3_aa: CAWRQGLGYNEQFF
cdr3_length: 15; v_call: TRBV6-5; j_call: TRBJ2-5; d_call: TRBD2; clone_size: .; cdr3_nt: TGTGCCAGCAGAGGGCTAGCGGGAGTGCGGGAGACCCAGTACTTC; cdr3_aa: CASRGLAGVRETQYF
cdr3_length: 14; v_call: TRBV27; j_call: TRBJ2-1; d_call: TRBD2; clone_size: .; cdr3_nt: TGTGCCAGCAGTTTTAAGCGGGGTTACAATGAGCAGTTCTTC; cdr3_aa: CASSFKRGYNEQFF
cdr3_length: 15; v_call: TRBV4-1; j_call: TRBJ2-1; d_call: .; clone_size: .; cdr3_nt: TGCGCCAGCAGCCAAGAAGTCACTAGCTTTGGGGAGCAGTTCTTC; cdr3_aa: CASSQEVTSFGEQFF
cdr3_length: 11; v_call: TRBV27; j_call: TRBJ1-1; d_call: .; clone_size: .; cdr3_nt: TGTGCCAGCAGTCTAGGCACTGAAGCTTTCTTT; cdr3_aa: CASSLGTEAFF
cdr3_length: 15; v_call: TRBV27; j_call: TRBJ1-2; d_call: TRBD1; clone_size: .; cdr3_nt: TGTGCCAGCAGTTTCGACAGGGGGCTGAACTATGGCTACACCTTC; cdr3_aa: CASSFDRGLNYGYTF
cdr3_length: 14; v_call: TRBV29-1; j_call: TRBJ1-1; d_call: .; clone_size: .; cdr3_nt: TGCAGCGTTGAAAGGAGGCTAAAGAACACTGAAGCTTTCTTT; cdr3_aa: CSVERRLKNTEAFF
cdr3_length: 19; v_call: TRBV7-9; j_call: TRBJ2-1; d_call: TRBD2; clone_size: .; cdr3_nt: TGTGCCAGCAGCTCTAGGGGACTAGCGCCCAAGAGAGCCCACAATGAGCAGTTCTTC; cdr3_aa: CASSSRGLAPKRAHNEQFF
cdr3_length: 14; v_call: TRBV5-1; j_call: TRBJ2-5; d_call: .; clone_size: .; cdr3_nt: TGCGCCAGCAGCTTGGGGGGCAGACAAGAGACCCAGTACTTC; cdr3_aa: CASSLGGRQETQYF
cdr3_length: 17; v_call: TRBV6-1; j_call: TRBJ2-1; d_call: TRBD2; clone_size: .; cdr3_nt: TGTGCCAGCAGTGAAGCGCAGCTAGCGGGAGGGTACAATGAGCAGTTCTTC; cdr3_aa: CASSEAQLAGGYNEQFF
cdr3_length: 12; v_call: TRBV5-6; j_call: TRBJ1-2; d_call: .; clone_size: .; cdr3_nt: TGTGCCAGCAGCCCTCAGGGCGCTGGCTACACCTTC; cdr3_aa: CASSPQGAGYTF
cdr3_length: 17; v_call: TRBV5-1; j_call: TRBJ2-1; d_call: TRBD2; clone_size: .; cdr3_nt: TGCGCCAGCAGCTTTGGTAGCGGGATTAGCTCCTACAATGAGCAGTTCTTC; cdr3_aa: CASSFGSGISSYNEQFF
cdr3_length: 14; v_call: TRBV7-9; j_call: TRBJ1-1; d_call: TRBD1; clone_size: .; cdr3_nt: TGTGCCAGCAGCCCCCCCGGGACAGGGGTCCGAGCTTTCTTT; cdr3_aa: CASSPPGTGVRAFF
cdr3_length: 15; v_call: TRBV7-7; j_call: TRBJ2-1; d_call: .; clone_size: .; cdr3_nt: TGTGCTAGCAGCTTAAGGGTGGACTCTTACAATGAGCAGTTCTTC; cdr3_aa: CASSLRVDSYNEQFF
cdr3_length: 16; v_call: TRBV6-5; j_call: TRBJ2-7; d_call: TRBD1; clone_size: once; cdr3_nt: TGTGCCAGCAGTTACTCCGACAGGGGGCTCGCCTACGAGCAGTACTTC; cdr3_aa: CASSYSDRGLAYEQYF
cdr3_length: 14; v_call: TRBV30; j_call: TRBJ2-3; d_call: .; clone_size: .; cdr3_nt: TGTGCCTGGACCCGGGTCTCCAACACAGATACGCAGTATTTT; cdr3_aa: CAWTRVSNTDTQYF
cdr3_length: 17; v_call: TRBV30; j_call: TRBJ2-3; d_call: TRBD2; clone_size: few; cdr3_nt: TGTGCCTGGTCACGCCCCCTTCTAGCGGGAGCGGGAGATACGCAGTATTTT; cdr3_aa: CAWSRPLLAGAGDTQYF
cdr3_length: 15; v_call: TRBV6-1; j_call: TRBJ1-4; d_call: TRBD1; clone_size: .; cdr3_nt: TGTGCCAGCAGTGAATGGTGGACAGGCGGAGAAAAACTGTTTTTT; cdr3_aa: CASSEWWTGGEKLFF
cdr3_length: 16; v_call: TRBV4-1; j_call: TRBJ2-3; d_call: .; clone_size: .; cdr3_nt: TGCGCCAGCAGTCCAGTGAGGGAGCGCCGCACAGATACGCAGTATTTT; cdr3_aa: CASSPVRERRTDTQYF
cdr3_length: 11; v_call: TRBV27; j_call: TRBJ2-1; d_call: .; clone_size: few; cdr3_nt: TGTGCCAGCTATCAGGGGAATGAGCAGTTCTTC; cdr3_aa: CASYQGNEQFF
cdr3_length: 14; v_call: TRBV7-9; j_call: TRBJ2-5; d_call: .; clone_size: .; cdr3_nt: TGTGCCAGCAGCTTAGTCCCTAATCAAGAGACCCAGTACTTC; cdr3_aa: CASSLVPNQETQYF
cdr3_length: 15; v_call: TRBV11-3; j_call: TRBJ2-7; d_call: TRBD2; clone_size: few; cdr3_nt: TGTGCCAGCAGCTTACTCACTAGCGGGATAAGTGAGCAGTACTTC; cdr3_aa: CASSLLTSGISEQYF
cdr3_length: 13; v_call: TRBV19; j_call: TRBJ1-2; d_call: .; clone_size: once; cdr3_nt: TGTGCCAGTAGTATAGTCGGGTTAGATGGCTACACCTTC; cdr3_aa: CASSIVGLDGYTF
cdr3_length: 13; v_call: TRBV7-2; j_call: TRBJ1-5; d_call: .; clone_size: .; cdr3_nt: TGTGCCAGCAGCCACACCAACACCCAGCCCCAGCATTTT; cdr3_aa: CASSHTNTQPQHF
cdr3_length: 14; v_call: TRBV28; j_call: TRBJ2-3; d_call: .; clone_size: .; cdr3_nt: TGTGCCAGCAGTAGACATTCCGAGACAGATACGCAGTATTTT; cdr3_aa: CASSRHSETDTQYF
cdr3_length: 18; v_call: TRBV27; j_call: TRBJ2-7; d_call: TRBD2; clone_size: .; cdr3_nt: TGTGCCAGCAGTCCGGGACTAGCGGGAGGGCTCTTCTCCTACGAGCAGTACTTC; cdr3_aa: CASSPGLAGGLFSYEQYF
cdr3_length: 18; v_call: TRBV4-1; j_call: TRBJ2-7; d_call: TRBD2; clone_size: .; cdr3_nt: TGCGCCAGCAGCCTTCATCCTAGCGGGGGGAGGAACACCTACGAGCAGTACTTC; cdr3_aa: CASSLHPSGGRNTYEQYF
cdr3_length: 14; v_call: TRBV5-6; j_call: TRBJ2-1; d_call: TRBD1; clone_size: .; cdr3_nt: TGTGCCAGCAGCTTCGGACAGGGTCGGAATGAGCAGTTCTTC; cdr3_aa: CASSFGQGRNEQFF
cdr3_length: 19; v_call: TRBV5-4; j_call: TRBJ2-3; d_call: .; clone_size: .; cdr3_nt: TGTGCCAGCAGCTCTGCTGAAATGACAGGCCGGTTGGGGACAGATACGCAGTATTTT; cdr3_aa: CASSSAEMTGRLGTDTQYF
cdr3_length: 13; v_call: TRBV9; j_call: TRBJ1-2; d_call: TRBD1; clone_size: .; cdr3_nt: TGTGCCAGCAGCGGGGGACAGGGGAATGGCTACACCTTC; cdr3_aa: CASSGGQGNGYTF
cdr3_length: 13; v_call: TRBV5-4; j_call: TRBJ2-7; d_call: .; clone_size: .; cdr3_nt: TGTGCCAGCAGCGCTGGACAGCCCTACGAGCAGTACTTC; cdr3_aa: CASSAGQPYEQYF
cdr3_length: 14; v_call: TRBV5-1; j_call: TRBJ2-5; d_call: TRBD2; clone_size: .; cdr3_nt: TGCGCCAGCAGCTCACTAGCGAGGGGAGAGACCCAGTACTTC; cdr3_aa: CASSSLARGETQYF
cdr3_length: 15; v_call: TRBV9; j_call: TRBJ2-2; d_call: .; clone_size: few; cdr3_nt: TGTGCCAGCAGCGTAGACGGGGAGAACACCGGGGAGCTGTTTTTT; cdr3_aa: CASSVDGENTGELFF
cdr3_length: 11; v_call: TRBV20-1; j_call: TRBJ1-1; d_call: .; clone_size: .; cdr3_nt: TGCAGTGCTAGACCCCAGGGGGAAGCTTTCTTT; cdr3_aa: CSARPQGEAFF
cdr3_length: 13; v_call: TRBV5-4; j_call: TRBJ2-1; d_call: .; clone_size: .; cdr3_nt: TGTGCCAGCAGCTTGGAGTATCAGGGGGAGCAGTTCTTC; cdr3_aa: CASSLEYQGEQFF
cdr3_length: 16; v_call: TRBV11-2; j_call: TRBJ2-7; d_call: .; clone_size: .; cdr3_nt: TGTGCCAGCAGCTCATTAAAGGCTTGGACTTTGTTCGAGCAGTACTTC; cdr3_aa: CASSSLKAWTLFEQYF
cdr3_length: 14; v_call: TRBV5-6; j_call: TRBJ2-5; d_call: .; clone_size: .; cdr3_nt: TGTGCCAGCATAGCGCTTACGTACCAAGAGACCCAGTACTTC; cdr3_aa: CASIALTYQETQYF
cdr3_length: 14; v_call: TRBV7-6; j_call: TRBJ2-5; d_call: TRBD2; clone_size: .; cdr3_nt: TGTGCCAGCACTCCGAGACTAGCGAAAGAGACCCAGTACTTC; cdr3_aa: CASTPRLAKETQYF
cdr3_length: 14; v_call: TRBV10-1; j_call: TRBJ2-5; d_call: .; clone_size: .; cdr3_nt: TGCGCCAGCAGTGAGTCCGCAGGGAAAGAGACCCAGTACTTC; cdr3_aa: CASSESAGKETQYF
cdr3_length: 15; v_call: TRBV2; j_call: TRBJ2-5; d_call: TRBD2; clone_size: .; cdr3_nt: TGTGCCAGCAGAGAACTAGCGGGAGTAGGAGAGACCCAGTACTTC; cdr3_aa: CASRELAGVGETQYF
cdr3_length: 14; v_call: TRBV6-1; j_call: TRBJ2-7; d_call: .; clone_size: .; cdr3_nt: TGTGCCAGCAGTGAGCTAGTAGGGGCCTACGAGCAGTACTTC; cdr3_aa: CASSELVGAYEQYF
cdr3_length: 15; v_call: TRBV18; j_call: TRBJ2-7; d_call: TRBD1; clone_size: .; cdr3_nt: TGTGCCAGCTCACAAGACAGGGGGCGGACGGTCGAGCAGTACTTC; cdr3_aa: CASSQDRGRTVEQYF
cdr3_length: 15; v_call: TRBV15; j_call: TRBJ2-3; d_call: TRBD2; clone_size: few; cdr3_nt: TGTGCCACCAGCAGGTCGCGGGAGATGCCAGATACGCAGTATTTT; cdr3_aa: CATSRSREMPDTQYF
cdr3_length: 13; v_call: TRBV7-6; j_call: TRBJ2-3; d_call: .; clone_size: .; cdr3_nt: TGTGCCAGCAGCCCGGTGAATACAGATACGCAGTATTTT; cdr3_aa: CASSPVNTDTQYF
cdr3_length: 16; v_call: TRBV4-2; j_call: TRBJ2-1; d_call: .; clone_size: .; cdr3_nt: TGTGCCAGCAGCCAAGATAACTCTTTCTCCTACAATGAGCAGTTCTTC; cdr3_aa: CASSQDNSFSYNEQFF
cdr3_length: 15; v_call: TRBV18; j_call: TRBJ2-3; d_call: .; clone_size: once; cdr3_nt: TGTGCCAGCTCATCCCAGACAGGTAGCACAGATACGCAGTATTTT; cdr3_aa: CASSSQTGSTDTQYF
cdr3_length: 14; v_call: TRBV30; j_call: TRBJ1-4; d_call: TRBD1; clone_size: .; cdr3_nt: TGTGCCTGTGACTGGACAGGCGGGCATGAAAAACTGTTTTTT; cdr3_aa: CACDWTGGHEKLFF
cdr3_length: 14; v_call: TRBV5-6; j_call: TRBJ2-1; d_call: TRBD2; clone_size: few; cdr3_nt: TGTGCCAGCAGCCCAGGGACTAGCGGGAGTAATCAGTTCTTC; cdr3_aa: CASSPGTSGSNQFF
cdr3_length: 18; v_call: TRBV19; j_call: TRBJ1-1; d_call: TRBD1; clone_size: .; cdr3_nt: TGTGCCAGTAGCCCGATGGTACAGGGGACGACGAGGGGGACTGAAGCTTTCTTT; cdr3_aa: CASSPMVQGTTRGTEAFF
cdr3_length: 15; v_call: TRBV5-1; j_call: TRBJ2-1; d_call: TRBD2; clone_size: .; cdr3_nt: TGCGCCAGCAGCTTCGGGGGAGGGAAGGGCGATGAGCAGTTCTTC; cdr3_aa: CASSFGGGKGDEQFF
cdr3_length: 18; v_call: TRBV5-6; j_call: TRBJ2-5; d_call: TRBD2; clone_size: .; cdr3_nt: TGTGCCAGCAGCTTGCCCCCCGGGACTAGCGGGGGAAAAGAGACCCAGTACTTC; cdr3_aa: CASSLPPGTSGGKETQYF
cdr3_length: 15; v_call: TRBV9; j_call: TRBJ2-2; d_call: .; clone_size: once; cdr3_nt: TGTGCCAGCAGCGTATCCGGGTCGAACACCGGGGAGCTGTTTTTT; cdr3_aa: CASSVSGSNTGELFF